This T cell receptor beta chain was profiled in a study of naive and memory T cell subsets. Two oligonucleotides, mixed equimolar, formed the beta constant-region primer covering TRBC1 and TRBC2. Four rounds of PCR amplified the ligated cDNA using nested alpha and beta constant-region primers plus SP2. An oligonucleotide with the SP2 primer and a 12-nucleotide UMI was ligated to the cDNA 3' end. TCRdb used MiXCR to reprocess the UMI-ligation and nested PCR reads, holding one entry per CDR3 protein. The table shows about 120,000 distinct CDR3 sequences, with around a third occurring only once. On this clonotype itself: Its antigen is unidentified.

From germline, CDR1 is MDHEN and CDR2 SYDVKM. The CDR3 runs 15 residues. V lost 6 bases to trimming and J lost 1 base; unmatched junction nucleotides: 8. Four subsets defined by CD45RA and CD27 were sorted after CD3, CD4, CD8 and live/dead staining. Whole-study results and caveats: Gini index rose across naive, CM, EM and EMRA in CD4 and CD8.

This receptor was obtained from a human donor in good health. This chain links TRBV28 with TRBJ2-7; 8 bases line up with TRBD2. Sequenced: central memory CD4+ T cells from blood. The chain's CDR3 is CASRSSGSGSYEQYF. The CDR3, as DNA: TGTGCCAGCAGATCAAGCGGGAGTGGATCCTACGAGCAGTACTTC.